The clone carrying this T cell receptor beta chain has a handful of counts. In the study's own analysis: Reference gene primer amplification gave estimated nucleated cell counts. The protocol was immunoSEQ multiplex PCR, while the TCRdb copy is restricted to in-frame clones and leaves out a portion. For V, J and clone size, that table is used; D and trimming come from the DNA. The sample records 350,000 to 450,000 clones, more than 80% being singletons. This entry is derived from a study of blood T cell repertoires in COVID-19. At the level of the study: The analysed material was cDNA or gDNA that came from T cells, B-cell-depleted T cells, or PBMCs.

The CDR3 is 19 amino acids. With 2 bases removed from V and 5 bases from J, the gap between germline ends came to 25 bases. Germline V gives CDR1 LNHNV, CDR2 YYDKDF (reference sequence). Sequencing was carried out using peripheral blood. The receptor was derived from a man aged 40-55 years with acute or convalescent COVID-19. V gene TRBV15 combines with J gene TRBJ2-1; possible D gene TRBD2, 6 bases. The CDR3 here is CATSRSKRVGPPGDNEQFF. The CDR3 nucleotides are TGTGCCACCAGCAGATCCAAAAGGGTGGGCCCTCCGGGGGACAATGAGCAGTTCTTC. Full variable domain (remainder filled in from reference TRBV15 and TRBJ2-1): DAMVIQNPRYQVTQFGKPVTLSCSQTLNHNVMYWYQQKSSQAPKLLFHYYDKDFNNEADTPDNFQSRRPNTSFCFLDIRSPGLGDTAMYLCATSRSKRVGPPGDNEQFFGPGTRLTVL.